This T cell receptor (beta chain) derives from a study of cytomegalovirus exposure and HLA in healthy donors. Overall study context: The approximately 110 validation repertoires were reported in a later analysis to have been generated on the same platform as the roughly 630 first-cohort repertoires.

V was pared by 3 bases and J by 0 bases, with 6 bases of the junction left unmatched. Germline V gene lookup returns CDR1 SGHAT and CDR2 FQNNGV. CDR3 size: 16 residues. Notes on the study in general: Both high specificity and high sensitivity reportedly marked the classifier's diagnosis of cytomegalovirus status.

Method: immunoSEQ multiplex PCR; TCRdb's copy keeps in-frame clones and lacks some. This table holds tens of thousands of clones, 94% found once. For this clone: Its specificity is not known.

The gene calls are TRBV11-2 and TRBJ2-7; 9 bases line up with TRBD2. The sequenced sample was PBMCs. The sequence was collected from a man between 18 and 35 years old in good health and CMV-seropositive. DNA for the CDR3: TGTGCCAGCAGCTTGATAGCGGGAGTGGGCTCCTACGAGCAGTACTTC. It encodes CASSLIAGVGSYEQYF.